The clone carrying this T cell receptor beta chain appeared many times. Its matching antigen is unknown. The record originates from a study of CD8 T cells in ankylosing spondylitis. Study-wide findings and caveats: Significantly higher representation of disease-linked clones was reported for matched ankylosing spondylitis synovial fluid. It appeared that ankylosing spondylitis blood was characterized by a TCR beta motif of several highly homologous variants. The disease-linked clones had a CD8+ phenotype and low blood frequencies.

The germline V gene has CDR1 SNHLY and CDR2 FYNNEI. Trimming took 5 bases from V and 8 from J; bases not matched to a gene: 13. This CDR3 has 15 amino acids. TCRdb ran MiXCR on the 5' RACE reads and lists one entry per CDR3 protein. The sample includes about 500,000 distinct CDR3 sequences, approximately 5% of them seen just once. This chain connects TRBV2 to TRBJ1-1; TRBD1 matches 8 bases. The TCR comes from a male donor with ankylosing spondylitis. The sample was blood, either unsorted or a sorted T cell fraction (not recorded which). CDR3: CASSTGGGNSAEAFF. The DNA for the CDR3 is TGTGCCAGCAGTACAGGGGGAGGTAACTCGGCGGAAGCTTTCTTT.